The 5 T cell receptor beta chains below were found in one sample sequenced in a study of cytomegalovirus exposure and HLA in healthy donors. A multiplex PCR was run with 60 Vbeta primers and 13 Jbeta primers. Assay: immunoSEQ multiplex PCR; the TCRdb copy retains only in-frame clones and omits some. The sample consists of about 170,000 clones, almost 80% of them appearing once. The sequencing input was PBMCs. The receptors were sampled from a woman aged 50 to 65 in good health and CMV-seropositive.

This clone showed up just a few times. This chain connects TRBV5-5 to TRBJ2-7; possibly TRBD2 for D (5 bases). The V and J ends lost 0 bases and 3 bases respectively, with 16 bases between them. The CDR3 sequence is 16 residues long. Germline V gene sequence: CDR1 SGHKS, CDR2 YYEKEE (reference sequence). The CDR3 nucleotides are TGTGCCAGCAGCTTGGTACTACGGGCGGCGGGCTACGAGCAGTACTTC. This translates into CASSLVLRAAGYEQYF.

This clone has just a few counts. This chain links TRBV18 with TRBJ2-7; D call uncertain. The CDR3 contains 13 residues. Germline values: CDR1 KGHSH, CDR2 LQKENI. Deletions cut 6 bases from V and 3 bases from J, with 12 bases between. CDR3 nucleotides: TGTGCCAGCTCGCCTCAGGAATACTACGAGCAGTACTTC. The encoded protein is CASSPQEYYEQYF. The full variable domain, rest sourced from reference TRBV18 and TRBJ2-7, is NAGVMQNPRHLVRRRGQEARLRCSPMKGHSHVYWYRQLPEEGLKFMVYLQKENIIDESGMPKERFSAEFPKEGPSILRIQQVVRGDSAAYFCASSPQEYYEQYFGPGTRLTVT.

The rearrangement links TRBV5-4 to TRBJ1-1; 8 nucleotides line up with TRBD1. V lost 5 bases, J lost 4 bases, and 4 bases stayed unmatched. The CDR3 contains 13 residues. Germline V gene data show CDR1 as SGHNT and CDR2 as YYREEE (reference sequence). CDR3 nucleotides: TGTGCCAGCAGGACAGGGGCCGGCACTGAAGCTTTCTTT. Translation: CASRTGAGTEAFF.

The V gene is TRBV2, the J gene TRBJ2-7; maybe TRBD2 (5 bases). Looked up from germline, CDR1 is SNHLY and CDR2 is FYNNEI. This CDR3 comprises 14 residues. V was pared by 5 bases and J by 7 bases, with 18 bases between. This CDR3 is CASSPTRASNEQYF. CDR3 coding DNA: TGTGCCAGCAGTCCTACTAGAGCGAGTAATGAGCAGTACTTC.

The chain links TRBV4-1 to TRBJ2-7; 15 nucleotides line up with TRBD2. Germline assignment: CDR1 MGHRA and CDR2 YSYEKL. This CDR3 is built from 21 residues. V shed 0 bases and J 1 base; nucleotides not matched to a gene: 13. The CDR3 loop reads CASSQDRGLAGGHGRSYEQYF. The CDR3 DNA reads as TGCGCCAGCAGCCAAGATCGGGGACTAGCGGGAGGACACGGGCGGTCCTACGAGCAGTACTTC.